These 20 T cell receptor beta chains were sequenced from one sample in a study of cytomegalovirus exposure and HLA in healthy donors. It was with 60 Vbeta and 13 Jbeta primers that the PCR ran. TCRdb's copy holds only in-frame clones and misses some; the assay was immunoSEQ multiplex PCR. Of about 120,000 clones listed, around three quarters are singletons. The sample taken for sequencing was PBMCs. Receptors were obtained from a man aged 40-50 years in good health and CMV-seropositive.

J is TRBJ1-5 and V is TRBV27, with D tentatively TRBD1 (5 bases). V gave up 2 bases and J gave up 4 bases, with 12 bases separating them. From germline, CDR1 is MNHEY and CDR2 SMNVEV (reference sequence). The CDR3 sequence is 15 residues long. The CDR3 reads CASSLQGDGNQPQHF. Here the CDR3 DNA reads TGTGCCAGCAGTTTACAAGGGGATGGGAATCAGCCCCAGCATTTT.

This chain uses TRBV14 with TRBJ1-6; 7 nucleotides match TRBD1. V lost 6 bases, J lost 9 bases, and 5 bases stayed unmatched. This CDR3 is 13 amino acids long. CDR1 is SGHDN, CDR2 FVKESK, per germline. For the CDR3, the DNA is TGTGCCAGCAGAGACAGGGCCGGTTCACCCCTCCACTTT. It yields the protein CASRDRAGSPLHF.

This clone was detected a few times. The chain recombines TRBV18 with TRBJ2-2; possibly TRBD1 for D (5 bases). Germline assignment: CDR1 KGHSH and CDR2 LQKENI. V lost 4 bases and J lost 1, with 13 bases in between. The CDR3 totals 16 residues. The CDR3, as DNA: TGTGCCAGCTCACTAGGCCCACAGGTGAACACCGGGGAGCTGTTTTTT. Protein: CASSLGPQVNTGELFF.

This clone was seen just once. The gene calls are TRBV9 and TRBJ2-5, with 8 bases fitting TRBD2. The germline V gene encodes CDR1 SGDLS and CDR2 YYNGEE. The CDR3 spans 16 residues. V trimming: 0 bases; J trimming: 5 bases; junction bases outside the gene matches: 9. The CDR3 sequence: CASSVASGGPEETQYF. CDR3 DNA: TGTGCCAGCAGCGTAGCCAGCGGGGGCCCGGAGGAGACCCAGTACTTC.

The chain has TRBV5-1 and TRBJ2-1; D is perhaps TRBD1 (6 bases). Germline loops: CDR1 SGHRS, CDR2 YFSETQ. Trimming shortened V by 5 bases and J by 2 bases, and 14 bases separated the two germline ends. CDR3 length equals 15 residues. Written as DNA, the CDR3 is TGCGCCAGCAGTCTTACCAGGGGAACCTACAATGAGCAGTTCTTC. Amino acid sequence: CASSLTRGTYNEQFF. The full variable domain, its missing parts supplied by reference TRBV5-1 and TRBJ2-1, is KAGVTQTPRYLIKTRGQQVTLSCSPISGHRSVSWYQQTPGQGLQFLFEYFSETQRNKGNFPGRFSGRQFSNSRSEMNVSTLELGDSALYLCASSLTRGTYNEQFFGPGTRLTVL.

CDR3 in amino acids: CSVTGTSYEQYF. The CDR3 nucleotides are TGCAGCGTTACAGGTACCTCCTACGAGCAGTACTTC. This chain uses TRBV29-1 with TRBJ2-7, with D possibly being TRBD1 (5 bases). Trimming shortened V by 5 bases and J by 0 bases, and 8 bases separated the two germline ends. CDR1 and CDR2 from the germline V gene are SQVTM and ANQGSEA. The CDR3 runs to 12 residues.

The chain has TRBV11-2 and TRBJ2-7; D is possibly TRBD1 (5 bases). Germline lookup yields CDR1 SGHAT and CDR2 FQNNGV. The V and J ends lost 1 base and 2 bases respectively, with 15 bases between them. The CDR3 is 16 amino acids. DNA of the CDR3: TGTGCCAGCAGCTTAGTACGCAGGGTGAGACCCTACGAGCAGTACTTC. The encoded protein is CASSLVRRVRPYEQYF.

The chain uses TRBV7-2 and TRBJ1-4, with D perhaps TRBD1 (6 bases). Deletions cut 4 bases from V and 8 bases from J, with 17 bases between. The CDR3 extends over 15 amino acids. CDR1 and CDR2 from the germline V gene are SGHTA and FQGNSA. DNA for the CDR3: TGTGCCAGCAGCTCCAGGTACAGGGTCGAAGAAAAACTGTTTTTT. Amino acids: CASSSRYRVEEKLFF. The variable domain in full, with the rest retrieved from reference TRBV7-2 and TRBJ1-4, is GAGVSQSPSNKVTEKGKDVELRCDPISGHTALYWYRQSLGQGLEFLIYFQGNSAPDKSGLPSDRFSAERTGGSVSTLTIQRTQQEDSAVYLCASSSRYRVEEKLFFGSGTQLSVL.

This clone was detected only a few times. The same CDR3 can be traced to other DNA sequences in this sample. The DNA for the CDR3 is TGTGCCAGCAGTTCGGGACAGCAAGAGACCCAGTACTTC. It specifies CASSSGQQETQYF. The chain recombines TRBV6-5 with TRBJ2-5, with 7 bases matching TRBD1. The germline V gene has CDR1 MNHEY and CDR2 SVGAGI. Trimming removed 4 bases from V and 2 bases from J; junction bases left unmatched: 1. The CDR3 has 13 amino acids.

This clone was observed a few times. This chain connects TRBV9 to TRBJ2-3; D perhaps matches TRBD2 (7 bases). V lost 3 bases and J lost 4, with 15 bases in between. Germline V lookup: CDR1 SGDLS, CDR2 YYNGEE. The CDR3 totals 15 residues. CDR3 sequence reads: CASSARGGAADTQYF. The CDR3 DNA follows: TGTGCCAGCAGCGCGAGGGGGGGTGCGGCAGATACGCAGTATTTT. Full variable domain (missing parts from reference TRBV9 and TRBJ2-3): DSGVTQTPKHLITATGQRVTLRCSPRSGDLSVYWYQQSLDQGLQFLIQYYNGEERAKGNILERFSAQQFPDLHSELNLSSLELGDSALYFCASSARGGAADTQYFGPGTRLTVL.

CDR3 DNA: TGTGCCAGTACCGGGTATCAGTCACCCACTGAAGCTTTCTTT. Encoded protein: CASTGYQSPTEAFF. The V gene is TRBV19, the J gene TRBJ1-1; D gene uncertain. V lost 7 bases and J lost 4, with 16 bases in between. CDR1 is LNHDA and CDR2 is SQIVND in the germline V gene (reference sequence). The CDR3 has 14 residues.

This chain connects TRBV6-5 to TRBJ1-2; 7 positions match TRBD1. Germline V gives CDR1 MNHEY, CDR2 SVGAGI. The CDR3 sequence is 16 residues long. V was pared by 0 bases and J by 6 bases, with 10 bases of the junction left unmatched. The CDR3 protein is CASSYSNRFRGNGYTF. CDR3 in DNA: TGTGCCAGCAGTTACTCAAACCGATTCAGGGGGAATGGCTACACCTTC.

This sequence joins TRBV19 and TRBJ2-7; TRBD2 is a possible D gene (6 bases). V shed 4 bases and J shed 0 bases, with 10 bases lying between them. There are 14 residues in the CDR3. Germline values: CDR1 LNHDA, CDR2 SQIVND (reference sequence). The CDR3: CASSSGDSSYEQYF. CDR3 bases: TGTGCCAGTAGTAGCGGGGACTCCTCCTACGAGCAGTACTTC.

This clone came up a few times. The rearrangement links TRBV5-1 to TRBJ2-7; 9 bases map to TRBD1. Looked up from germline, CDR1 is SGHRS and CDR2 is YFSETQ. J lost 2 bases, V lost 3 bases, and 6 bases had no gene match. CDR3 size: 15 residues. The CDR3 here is CASSYDRGTTYEQYF. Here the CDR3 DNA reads TGCGCCAGCAGCTATGACAGGGGGACCACCTACGAGCAGTACTTC.

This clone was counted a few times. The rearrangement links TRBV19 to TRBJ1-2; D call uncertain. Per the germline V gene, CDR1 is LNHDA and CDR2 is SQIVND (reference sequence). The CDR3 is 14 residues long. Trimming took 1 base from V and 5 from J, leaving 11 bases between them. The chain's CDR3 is CASSIGGPQYGYTF. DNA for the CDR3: TGTGCCAGTAGTATAGGCGGGCCTCAATATGGCTACACCTTC.

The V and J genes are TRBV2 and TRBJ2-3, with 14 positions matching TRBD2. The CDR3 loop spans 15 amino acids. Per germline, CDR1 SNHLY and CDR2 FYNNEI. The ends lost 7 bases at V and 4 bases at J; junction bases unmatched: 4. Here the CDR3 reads CASMGTSGGADTQYF. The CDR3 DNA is TGTGCCAGCATGGGGACTAGCGGGGGCGCAGATACGCAGTATTTT. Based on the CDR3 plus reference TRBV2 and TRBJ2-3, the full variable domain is EPEVTQTPSHQVTQMGQEVILRCVPISNHLYFYWYRQILGQKVEFLVSFYNNEISEKSEIFDDQFSVERPDGSNFTLKIRSTKLEDSAMYFCASMGTSGGADTQYFGPGTRLTVL.

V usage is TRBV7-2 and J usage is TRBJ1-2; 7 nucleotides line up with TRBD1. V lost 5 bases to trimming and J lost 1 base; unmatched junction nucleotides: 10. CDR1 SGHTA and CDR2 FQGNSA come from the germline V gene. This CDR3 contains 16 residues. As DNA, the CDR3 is TGTGCCAGCAGCCCCCTGACAGGGCAACTTAACTATGGCTACACCTTC. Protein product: CASSPLTGQLNYGYTF.

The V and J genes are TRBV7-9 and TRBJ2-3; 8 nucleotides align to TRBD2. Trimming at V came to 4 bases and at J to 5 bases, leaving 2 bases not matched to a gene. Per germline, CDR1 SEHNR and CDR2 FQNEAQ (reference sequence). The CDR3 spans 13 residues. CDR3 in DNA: TGTGCCAGCAGCTGGGGACTAGGAGATACGCAGTATTTT. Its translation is CASSWGLGDTQYF.

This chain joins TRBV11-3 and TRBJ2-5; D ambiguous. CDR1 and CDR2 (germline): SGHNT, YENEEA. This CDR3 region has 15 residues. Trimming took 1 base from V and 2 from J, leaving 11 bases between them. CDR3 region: CASSLGAVQQETQYF. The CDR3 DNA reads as TGTGCCAGCAGCTTAGGGGCAGTACAACAAGAGACCCAGTACTTC. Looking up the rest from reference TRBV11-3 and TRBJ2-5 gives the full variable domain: EAGVVQSPRYKIIEKKQPVAFWCNPISGHNTLYWYLQNLGQGPELLIRYENEEAVDDSQLPKDRFSAERLKGVDSTLKIQPAELGDSAVYLCASSLGAVQQETQYFGPGTRLLVL.

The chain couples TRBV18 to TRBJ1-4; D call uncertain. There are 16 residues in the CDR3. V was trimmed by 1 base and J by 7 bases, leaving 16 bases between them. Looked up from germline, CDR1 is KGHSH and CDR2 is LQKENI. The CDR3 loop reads CASSPQSPGMGEKLFF. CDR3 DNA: TGTGCCAGCTCACCACAGAGTCCCGGGATGGGTGAAAAACTGTTTTTT.